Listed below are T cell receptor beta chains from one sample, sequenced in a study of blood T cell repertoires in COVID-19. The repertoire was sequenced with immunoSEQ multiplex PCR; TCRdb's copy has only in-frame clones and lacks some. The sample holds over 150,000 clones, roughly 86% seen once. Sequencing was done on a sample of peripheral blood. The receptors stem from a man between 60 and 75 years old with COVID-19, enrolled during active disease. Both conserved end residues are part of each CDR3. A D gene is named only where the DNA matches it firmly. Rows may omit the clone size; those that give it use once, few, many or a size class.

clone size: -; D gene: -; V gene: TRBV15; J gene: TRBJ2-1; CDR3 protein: CATSRGGHQFNEQFF; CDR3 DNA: TGTGCCACCAGCAGAGGCGGACACCAATTCAATGAGCAGTTCTTC
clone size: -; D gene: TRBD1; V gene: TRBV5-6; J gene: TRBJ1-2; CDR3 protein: CASSLRTGEYGYTF; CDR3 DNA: TGTGCCAGCAGCTTGCGGACAGGGGAGTATGGCTACACCTTC
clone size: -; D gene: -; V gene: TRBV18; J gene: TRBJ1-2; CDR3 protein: CASSPSLGGGYTF; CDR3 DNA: TGTGCCAGCTCACCATCTCTAGGTGGCGGCTACACCTTC
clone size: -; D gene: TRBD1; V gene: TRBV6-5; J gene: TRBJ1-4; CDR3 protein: CASREGTANEKLFF; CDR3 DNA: TGTGCCAGCAGGGAGGGGACAGCGAATGAAAAACTGTTTTTT
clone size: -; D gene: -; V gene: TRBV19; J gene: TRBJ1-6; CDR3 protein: CASRALELYNSPLHF; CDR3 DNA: TGTGCCAGTAGAGCGCTGGAACTCTATAATTCACCCCTCCACTTT
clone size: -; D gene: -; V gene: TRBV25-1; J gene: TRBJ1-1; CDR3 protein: CASKESVMNTEAFF; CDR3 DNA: TGTGCCAGCAAAGAATCGGTAATGAACACTGAAGCTTTCTTT
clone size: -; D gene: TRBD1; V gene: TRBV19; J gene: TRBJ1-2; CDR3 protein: CASSTQGEAYGYTF; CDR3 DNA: TGTGCCAGTAGTACACAGGGGGAAGCCTATGGCTACACCTTC
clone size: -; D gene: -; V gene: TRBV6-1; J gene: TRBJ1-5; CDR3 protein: CASSEDGYSNQPQHF; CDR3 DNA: TGTGCCAGCAGTGAAGACGGGTATAGCAATCAGCCCCAGCATTTT
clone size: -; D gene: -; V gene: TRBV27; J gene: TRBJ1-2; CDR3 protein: CASSGRVVSGTNYGYTF; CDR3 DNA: TGTGCCAGCTCCGGCAGGGTTGTGTCCGGTACGAACTATGGCTACACCTTC
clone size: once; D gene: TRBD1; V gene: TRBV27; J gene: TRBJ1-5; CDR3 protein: CASRATGTDNQPQHF; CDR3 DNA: TGTGCCAGCAGAGCAACCGGGACAGACAATCAGCCCCAGCATTTT
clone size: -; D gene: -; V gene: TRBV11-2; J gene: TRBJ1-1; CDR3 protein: CASSFGDSRNTEAFF; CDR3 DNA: TGTGCCAGCAGCTTTGGAGACAGTCGGAACACTGAAGCTTTCTTT
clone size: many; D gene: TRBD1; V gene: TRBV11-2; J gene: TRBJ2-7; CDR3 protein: CASSLAQGAHEQYF; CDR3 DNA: TGTGCCAGCAGCTTAGCACAGGGGGCCCACGAGCAGTACTTC
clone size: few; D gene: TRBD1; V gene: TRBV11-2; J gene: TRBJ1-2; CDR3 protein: CASSLGGGAVNYGYTF; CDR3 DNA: TGTGCCAGCAGCTTAGGAGGGGGCGCAGTTAACTATGGCTACACCTTC
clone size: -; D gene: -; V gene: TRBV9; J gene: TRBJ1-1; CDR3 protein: CASTLDQGTNTEAFF; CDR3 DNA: TGTGCCAGCACCCTCGACCAGGGTACAAACACTGAAGCTTTCTTT
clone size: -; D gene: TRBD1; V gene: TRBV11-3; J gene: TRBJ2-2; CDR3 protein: CASSLGLPRQGVGRELFF; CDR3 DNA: TGTGCCAGCAGCTTAGGGCTCCCCAGACAGGGGGTTGGTCGGGAGCTGTTTTTT
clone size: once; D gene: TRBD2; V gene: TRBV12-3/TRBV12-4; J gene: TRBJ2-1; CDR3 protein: CASKSGRAGEQFF; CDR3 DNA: TGTGCCAGCAAAAGCGGGAGGGCCGGTGAGCAGTTCTTC
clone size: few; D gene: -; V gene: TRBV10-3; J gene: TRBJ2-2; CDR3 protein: CAIGERPESSGELFF; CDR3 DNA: TGTGCCATCGGGGAGCGGCCGGAGAGCTCCGGGGAGCTGTTTTTT
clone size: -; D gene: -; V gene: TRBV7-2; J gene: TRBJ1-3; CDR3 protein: CASSSQTGAGNTIYF; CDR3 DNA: TGTGCCAGCAGCTCCCAGACGGGGGCTGGAAACACCATATATTTT
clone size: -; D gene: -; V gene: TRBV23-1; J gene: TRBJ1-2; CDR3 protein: CASSRLAPSIGGPANYGYTF; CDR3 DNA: TGCGCCAGCAGTCGGCTTGCTCCTAGCATCGGGGGGCCGGCTAACTATGGCTACACCTTC
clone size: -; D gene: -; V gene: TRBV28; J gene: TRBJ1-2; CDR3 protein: CASGGNYGYTF; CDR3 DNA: TGTGCCAGCGGGGGGAACTATGGCTACACCTTC